This T cell receptor beta chain was recovered during a study of T cells in Graves' hyperthyroidism and ophthalmopathy. Amplification yielded TCR beta CDR3 regions, with RNA transcripts as the source. TCR CDR3 regions were first amplified by RT-PCR with HTBI primers. TCRdb ran MiXCR on the multiplex PCR reads and lists one entry per CDR3 protein. The data hold fewer than 550,000 distinct CDR3 sequences, with approximately 14% observed a single time. The table lists this clonotype with a few counts. This receptor was identified in a woman aged 18-35 years with Graves' hyperthyroidism. Input material: blood.

The CDR3 region has the DNA TGCGCCAGCAGCCAACTTACAATCTCGGCAGGGGCGAATTACGAGCAGTACTTC. Its translation is CASSQLTISAGANYEQYF. V gene TRBV4-1 combines with J gene TRBJ2-7; D may be TRBD1 (6 bases). The V gene's germline CDR1 is MGHRA and CDR2 YSYEKL. Trimming left V 2 bases short and J 4 bases short, with 24 bases between. The CDR3 loop spans 18 amino acids.